In this sample, the clone carrying this T cell receptor beta chain turned up a few times. What it binds is unknown. The CDR3 runs 16 residues. Germline values: CDR1 SNHLY, CDR2 FYNNEI. V was pared by 7 bases and J by 6 bases, with 23 bases between. Sample treatment: oral pan-JAK inhibitor, 5-10 mg twice daily. Punch biopsies of lesional scalp, plus peripheral blood, were taken from alopecia areata patients. This record belongs to a study of CD8+ T cells in alopecia areata. Study-level information: The drug, oral tofacitinib, was given to treated patients at 5 to 10 mg twice daily. Study results and limitations: Lesional scalp exceeded normal scalp in clonality, especially in alopecia totalis/universalis. With just one nonresponder, it is still uncertain whether baseline CD8+ expansion relates to response.

TCR sequencing used cDNA made by reverse transcription of extracted RNA. Profiled with immunoSEQ multiplex PCR; TCRdb holds only in-frame clones, not every one. The sample holds some 100,000 clones, 58% seen once. The rearrangement uses TRBV2 and TRBJ2-3; D could derive from TRBD1 or TRBD2 (5 bases each). Here the sequenced sample was CD8+ T cells sorted from blood, taken at week 4, from a patient treated with tofacitinib. The TCR originated in a human donor with alopecia areata. This chain's CDR3 is CASNNGQVGVMDTQYF. The CDR3 bases are TGTGCCAGCAATAATGGCCAGGTGGGGGTCATGGATACGCAGTATTTT.